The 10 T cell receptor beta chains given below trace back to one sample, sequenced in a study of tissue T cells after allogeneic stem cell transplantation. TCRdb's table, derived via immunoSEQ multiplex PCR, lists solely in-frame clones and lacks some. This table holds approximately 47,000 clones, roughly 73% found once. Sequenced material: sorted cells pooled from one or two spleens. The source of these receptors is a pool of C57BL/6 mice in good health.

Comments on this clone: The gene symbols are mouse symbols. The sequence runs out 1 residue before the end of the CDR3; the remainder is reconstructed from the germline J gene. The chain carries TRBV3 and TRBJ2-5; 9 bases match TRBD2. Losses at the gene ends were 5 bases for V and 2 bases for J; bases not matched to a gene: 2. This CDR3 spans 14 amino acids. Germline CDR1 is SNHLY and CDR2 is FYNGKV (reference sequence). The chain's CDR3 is CASSRDWVQDTQYF. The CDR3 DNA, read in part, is TGTGCCAGCAGCCGGGACTGGGTCCAAGACACCCAGTAC.

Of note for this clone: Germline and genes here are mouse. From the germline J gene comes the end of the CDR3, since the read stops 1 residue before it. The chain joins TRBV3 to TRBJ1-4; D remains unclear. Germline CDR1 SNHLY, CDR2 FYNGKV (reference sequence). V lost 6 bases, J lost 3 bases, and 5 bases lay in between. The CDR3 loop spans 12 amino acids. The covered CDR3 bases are TGTGCCAGCAGTGGGGCCAACGAAAGATTATTT. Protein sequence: CASSGANERLF. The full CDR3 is CASSGANERLFF.

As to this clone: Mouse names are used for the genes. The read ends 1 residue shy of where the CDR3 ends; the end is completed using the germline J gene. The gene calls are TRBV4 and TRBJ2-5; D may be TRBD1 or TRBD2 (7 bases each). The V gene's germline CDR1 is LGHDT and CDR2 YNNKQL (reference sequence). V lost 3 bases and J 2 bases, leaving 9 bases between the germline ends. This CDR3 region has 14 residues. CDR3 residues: CASSYRGGQDTQYF. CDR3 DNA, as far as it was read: TGTGCCAGCAGCTACAGGGGGGGCCAAGACACCCAGTAC.

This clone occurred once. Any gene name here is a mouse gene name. The covered CDR3 bases are TGTGCCAGCAGCTTACGCAAAAATTCGCCCCTCTAC. Its protein is CASSLRKNSPLY. The CDR3 in full is CASSLRKNSPLYF. V and J are TRBV3 and TRBJ1-6; D gene ambiguous. The read halts 1 residue ahead of the CDR3 end, with the missing end drawn from the germline J gene. TRBJ1-6 is identified as an open reading frame with a role that is uncertain. This CDR3 is built from 13 residues. The V gene's germline CDR1 is SNHLY and CDR2 FYNGKV (reference sequence). The germline V and J ends were trimmed by 2 bases and 7 bases, with 6 bases remaining between them.

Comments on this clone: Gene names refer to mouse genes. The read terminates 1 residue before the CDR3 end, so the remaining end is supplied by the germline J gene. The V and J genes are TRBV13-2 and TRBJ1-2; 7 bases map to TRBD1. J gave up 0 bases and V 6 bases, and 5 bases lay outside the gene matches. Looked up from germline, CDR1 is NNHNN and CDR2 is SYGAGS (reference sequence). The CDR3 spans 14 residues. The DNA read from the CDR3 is TGTGCCAGCGCCCCAGGGGGTGCAAACTCCGACTACACC. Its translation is CASAPGGANSDYT. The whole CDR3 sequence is CASAPGGANSDYTF.

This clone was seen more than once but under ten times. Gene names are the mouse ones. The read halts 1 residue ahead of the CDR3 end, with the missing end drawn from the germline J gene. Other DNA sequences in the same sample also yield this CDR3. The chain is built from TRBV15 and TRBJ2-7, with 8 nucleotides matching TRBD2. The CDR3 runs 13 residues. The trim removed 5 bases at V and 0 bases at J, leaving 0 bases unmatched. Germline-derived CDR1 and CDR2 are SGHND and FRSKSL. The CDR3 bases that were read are TGTGCCAGCAGTCTGGGGGGCTCCTATGAACAGTAC. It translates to CASSLGGSYEQY. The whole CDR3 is CASSLGGSYEQYF.

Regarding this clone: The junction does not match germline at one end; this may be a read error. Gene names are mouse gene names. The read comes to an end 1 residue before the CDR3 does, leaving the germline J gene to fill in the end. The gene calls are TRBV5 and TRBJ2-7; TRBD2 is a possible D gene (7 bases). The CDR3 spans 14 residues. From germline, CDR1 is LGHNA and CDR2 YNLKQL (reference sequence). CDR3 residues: CAGSQRGASYEQYF. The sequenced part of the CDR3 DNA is TGTGCCGGCAGCCAAAGGGGGGCCTCCTATGAACAGTAC.

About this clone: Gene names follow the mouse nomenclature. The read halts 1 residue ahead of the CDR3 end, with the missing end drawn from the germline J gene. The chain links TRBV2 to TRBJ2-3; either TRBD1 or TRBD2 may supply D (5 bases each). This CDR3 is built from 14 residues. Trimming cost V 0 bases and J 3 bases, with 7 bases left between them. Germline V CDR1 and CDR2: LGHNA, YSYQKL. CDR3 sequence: CASSQERGAETLYF. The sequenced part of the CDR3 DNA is TGTGCCAGCAGCCAAGAGCGGGGGGCAGAAACGCTGTAT.

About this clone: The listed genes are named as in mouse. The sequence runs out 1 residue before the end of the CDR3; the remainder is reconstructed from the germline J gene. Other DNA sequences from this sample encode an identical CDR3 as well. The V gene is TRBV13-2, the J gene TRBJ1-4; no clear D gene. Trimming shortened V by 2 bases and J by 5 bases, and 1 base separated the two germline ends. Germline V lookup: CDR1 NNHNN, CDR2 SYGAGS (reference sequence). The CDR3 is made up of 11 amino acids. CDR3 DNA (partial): TGTGCCAGCGGTGAAAACGAAAGATTATTT. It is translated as CASGENERLF. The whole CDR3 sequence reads CASGENERLFF.

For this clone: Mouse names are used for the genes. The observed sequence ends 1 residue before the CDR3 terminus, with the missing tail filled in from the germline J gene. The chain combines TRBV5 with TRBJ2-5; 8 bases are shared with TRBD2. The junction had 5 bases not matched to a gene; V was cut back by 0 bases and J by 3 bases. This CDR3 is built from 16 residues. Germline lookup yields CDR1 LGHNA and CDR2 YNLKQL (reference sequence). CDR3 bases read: TGTGCCAGCAGCCAAGATAAGAGGACTGGGCAAGACACCCAGTAC. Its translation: CASSQDKRTGQDTQY. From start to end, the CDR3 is CASSQDKRTGQDTQYF.